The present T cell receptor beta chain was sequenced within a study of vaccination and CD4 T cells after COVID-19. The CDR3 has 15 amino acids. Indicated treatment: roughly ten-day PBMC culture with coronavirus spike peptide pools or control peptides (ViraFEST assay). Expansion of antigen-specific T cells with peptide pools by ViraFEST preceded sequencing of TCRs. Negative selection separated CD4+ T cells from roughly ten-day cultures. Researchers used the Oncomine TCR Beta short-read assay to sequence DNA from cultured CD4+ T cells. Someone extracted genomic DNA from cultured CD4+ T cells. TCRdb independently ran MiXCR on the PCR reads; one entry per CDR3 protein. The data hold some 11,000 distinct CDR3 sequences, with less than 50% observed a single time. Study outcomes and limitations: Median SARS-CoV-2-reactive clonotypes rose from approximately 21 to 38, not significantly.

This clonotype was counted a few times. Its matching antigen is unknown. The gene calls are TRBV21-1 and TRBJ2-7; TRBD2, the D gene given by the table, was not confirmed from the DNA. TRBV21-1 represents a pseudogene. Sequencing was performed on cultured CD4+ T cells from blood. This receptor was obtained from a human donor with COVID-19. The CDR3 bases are TGTGCCAGCAGCAAATGTCGTCAGGCCCCCTACGAGCAGTACTTC. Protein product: CASSKCRQAPYEQYF.